These 21 T cell receptor beta chains originate from one sample sequenced in a study of cytomegalovirus exposure and HLA in healthy donors (TCRdb year 2017). The library was prepared using the immunoSEQ multiplex PCR assay. TCRdb took over this immuneACCESS table, retaining in-frame rearrangements with V and J assigned. Such tables are incomplete; in checked studies, under half of the missing clones stem from an unresolved V gene, and the remainder is unexplained. This sample is represented by roughly 120,000 clones; approximately 87% of them were singletons. Under 2.5% of the sample lies in the top ten. The material sequenced was PBMCs. These receptors originate from a woman in her 30s in good health and CMV-seronegative.

This clone was seen once. The chain uses TRBV19 and TRBJ2-2; the D gene is possibly TRBD2 (5 bases). The CDR3 has 16 amino acids. V was cut by 3 bases and J by 2 bases, with 13 bases left in between. Looked up from germline, CDR1 is LNHDA and CDR2 is SQIVND (reference sequence). CDR3 DNA sequence: TGTGCCAGTAGTATTGCACTAGGTAGCAACACCGGGGAGCTGTTTTTT. Amino acid sequence: CASSIALGSNTGELFF.

The chain joins TRBV7-3 to TRBJ2-5; a weak D match, TRBD2 (6 bases). Germline V gene data show CDR1 as SGHTA and CDR2 as FQGTGA. This CDR3 is 13 amino acids long. The V end was cut by 1 base, the J end by 4 bases, with 7 bases between. The DNA of the CDR3 is TGTGCCAGCAGCTTAAGGAGGGTAGAGACCCAGTACTTC. It is translated as CASSLRRVETQYF.

The genes are TRBV4-3 and TRBJ1-3; D is unresolved. The V gene's germline CDR1 is LGHNA and CDR2 YSLEER. The CDR3 consists of 17 residues. Trimming pared 0 bases from V and 2 bases from J, leaving 14 bases between. The CDR3 loop is CASSQDRQARAGNTIYF. CDR3 nucleotides: TGCGCCAGCAGCCAAGATCGGCAGGCGAGGGCTGGAAACACCATATATTTT.

V gene TRBV19 combines with J gene TRBJ1-5, with D perhaps TRBD1 (6 bases). V lost 3 bases to trimming and J lost 9 bases, with 18 bases between them. From germline, CDR1 is LNHDA and CDR2 SQIVND (reference sequence). The CDR3 runs to 15 residues. In DNA form, the CDR3 reads TGTGCCAGTAGTATTGCCAGGGGTAGGGGGAGGCCCCAGCATTTT. It codes for CASSIARGRGRPQHF.

The gene calls are TRBV30 and TRBJ1-2; 9 bases agree with TRBD1. Per germline, CDR1 GTSNPN and CDR2 SVGIG (reference sequence). The junction had 14 bases not matched to a gene; V was cut back by 4 bases and J by 8 bases. The CDR3 length is 15 residues. The CDR3 protein is CAWNGNQQGAWGYTF. The CDR3 coding sequence is TGTGCCTGGAACGGCAACCAACAGGGGGCCTGGGGCTACACCTTC.

CDR3 in DNA: TGTGCCAGCAGCTTATCTGGGACAGGGAGTTCACCCCTCCACTTT. This codes for CASSLSGTGSSPLHF. V and J are TRBV11-2 and TRBJ1-6, with TRBD1 identical over 9 bases. J was trimmed by 9 bases and V by 2 bases; bases with no gene match: 5. The CDR3 is 15 residues long. Germline V gene data show CDR1 as SGHAT and CDR2 as FQNNGV.

The CDR3 DNA is TGTGCCAGCAGCTTATTGACAGCAGCTGAGACCCAGTACTTC. It encodes CASSLLTAAETQYF. The chain uses TRBV7-2 and TRBJ2-5; D possibly corresponds to TRBD1 (5 bases). The germline V gene has CDR1 SGHTA and CDR2 FQGNSA. The CDR3 spans 14 residues. V gave up 2 bases and J gave up 5 bases, with 12 bases separating them.

The chain uses TRBV11-2 and TRBJ1-2, with 9 bases identical to TRBD1. The CDR3 consists of 14 residues. Trimming cost V 5 bases and J 5 bases; bases outside gene matches: 6. Germline V gene data show CDR1 as SGHAT and CDR2 as FQNNGV. This chain's CDR3 is CASSPQGAAYGYTF. CDR3 sequence (DNA): TGTGCCAGCAGCCCACAGGGGGCGGCTTATGGCTACACCTTC.

The V call is TRBV6-5, the J call TRBJ1-2, with a weak D call TRBD1 (6 bases). CDR1 is MNHEY, CDR2 SVGAGI, per germline. V was clipped by 8 bases and J by 3 bases, with 10 bases between them. This CDR3 has 12 amino acids. As DNA, the CDR3 is TGTGCCAGCCGAAACAGGGACTATGGCTACACCTTC. Translating gives CASRNRDYGYTF.

J is TRBJ2-2 and V is TRBV5-6; the D is unclear. CDR1 SGHDT and CDR2 YYEEEE come from the germline V gene. This CDR3 has 13 amino acids. V lost 4 bases, J lost 6 bases, and 10 bases lay in between. The CDR3: CASSLPVAGELFF. The CDR3 DNA is TGTGCCAGCAGCCTCCCTGTCGCCGGGGAGCTGTTTTTT. The full variable domain, its missing parts supplied by reference TRBV5-6 and TRBJ2-2, is DAGVTQSPTHLIKTRGQQVTLRCSPKSGHDTVSWYQQALGQGPQFIFQYYEEEERQRGNFPDRFSGHQFPNYSSELNVNALLLGDSALYLCASSLPVAGELFFGEGSRLTVL.

The V call is TRBV5-5, the J call TRBJ1-6; 8 bases line up with TRBD1. V shed 7 bases, J shed 6 bases, and the junction held 6 bases outside the gene matches. Looked up from germline, CDR1 is SGHKS and CDR2 is YYEKEE (reference sequence). CDR3 length: 14 residues. CDR3 bases: TGTGCCAGCGAAACGGACAGGGCTAATTCACCCCTCCACTTT. Protein: CASETDRANSPLHF.

The chain links TRBV10-1 to TRBJ1-6; TRBD1 matches 8 bases. CDR1 and CDR2 from the germline V gene are WNHNN and SYGVQD (reference sequence). After removal of 6 bases from V and 10 bases from J, the junction contained 8 bases not matched to a gene. This CDR3 region has 14 residues. CDR3 in amino acids: CASSKDREVSPLHF. The DNA for the CDR3 is TGCGCCAGCAGCAAGGACAGGGAGGTGTCACCCCTCCACTTT.

The chain is built from TRBV2 and TRBJ1-4; 8 bases agree with TRBD1. The CDR3 sequence is 15 residues long. Losses at the gene ends were 1 base for V and 3 bases for J; bases not matched to a gene: 1. Germline assignment: CDR1 SNHLY and CDR2 FYNNEI. The CDR3 DNA reads TGTGCCAGCAGTGAAGACAGGGGGGCTAATGAAAAACTGTTTTTT. Encoded protein: CASSEDRGANEKLFF.

V gene TRBV27 combines with J gene TRBJ1-2; D unresolved. This CDR3 has 12 residues. Between the trimmed V and J ends, which lost 3 bases and 8 bases, there was a span of 10 bases. Germline lookup yields CDR1 MNHEY and CDR2 SMNVEV (reference sequence). CDR3 coding DNA: TGTGCCAGCAGTTTTGCGGGGAACGGCTACACCTTC. This codes for CASSFAGNGYTF.

This clone has only one observation. This chain links TRBV4-1 with TRBJ2-7; no clear D. CDR1 MGHRA and CDR2 YSYEKL come from the germline V gene. The V gene lost 1 base and the J gene lost 3 bases, with 7 bases spanning the gap. CDR3 length equals 13 residues. CDR3 amino acids: CASSQVYGYEQYF. CDR3 nucleotide sequence: TGCGCCAGCAGCCAAGTTTACGGCTACGAGCAGTACTTC.

Only one count was recorded for this clone. The chain is built from TRBV19 and TRBJ2-7, with TRBD2 matching 11 bases. Germline CDR1 and CDR2: LNHDA and SQIVND (reference sequence). CDR3 length equals 15 residues. After removal of 3 bases from V and 3 bases from J, the junction contained 4 bases not matched to a gene. The DNA of the CDR3 is TGTGCCAGTAGTATTTCCGGGACTAGCGGCTACGAGCAGTACTTC. Amino acids: CASSISGTSGYEQYF.

The CDR3 DNA follows: TGTGCCAGCAGTTACTCGAAAGGGGCCGAGACCCAGTACTTC. As protein: CASSYSKGAETQYF. The V call is TRBV6-6, the J call TRBJ2-5; perhaps TRBD1 as D (5 bases). CDR3 length equals 14 residues. Trimming left V 0 bases short and J 5 bases short, with 10 bases between. Germline-derived CDR1 and CDR2 are MNHNY and SVGAGI (reference sequence).

The V call is TRBV29-1, the J call TRBJ1-1, with D uncertain. Per the germline V gene, CDR1 is SQVTM and CDR2 is ANQGSEA. V lost 5 bases, J lost 1 base, and 11 bases lay in between. The CDR3 runs 13 residues. The CDR3 DNA reads as TGCAGCGTTCAACGAGCGTCGAACACTGAAGCTTTCTTT. The encoded protein is CSVQRASNTEAFF.

CDR3 DNA sequence: TGTGCCAGCAGGTCGGGACAAACGGGGACCCAGTACTTC. This gives the protein CASRSGQTGTQYF. The chain couples TRBV6-5 to TRBJ2-5; TRBD1 might be the D (6 bases). Germline V lookup: CDR1 MNHEY, CDR2 SVGAGI. The V gene lost 6 bases and the J gene lost 7 bases, with 15 bases spanning the gap. The CDR3 has 13 amino acids.

The chain combines TRBV9 with TRBJ1-2, with D possibly TRBD1 on 5 matching bases. CDR3 length: 16 residues. V dropped 4 bases and J dropped 0 bases, with 16 bases sitting between them. CDR1 and CDR2 from the germline V gene are SGDLS and YYNGEE. The CDR3 DNA is TGTGCCAGCAGCCCCTCAGGGAGGGGAGCTAACTATGGCTACACCTTC. Residues: CASSPSGRGANYGYTF. The variable domain in full, with the rest retrieved from reference TRBV9 and TRBJ1-2, is DSGVTQTPKHLITATGQRVTLRCSPRSGDLSVYWYQQSLDQGLQFLIQYYNGEERAKGNILERFSAQQFPDLHSELNLSSLELGDSALYFCASSPSGRGANYGYTFGSGTRLTVV.

The genes are TRBV19 and TRBJ1-1; 8 bases map to TRBD1. After removal of 11 bases from V and 1 base from J, the junction contained 12 bases not matched to a gene. Germline CDR1 reads LNHDA; CDR2 reads SQIVND (reference sequence). The CDR3 loop spans 15 amino acids. This CDR3 is CAAAGQGWSNTEAFF. In nucleotides, the CDR3 is TGTGCCGCAGCCGGACAGGGATGGTCGAACACTGAAGCTTTCTTT.